A selection of T cell receptor beta chains follows, all from one sample in a study of metastatic and nonmetastatic thyroid tumors. TCRdb re-clonotyped the PCR reads through MiXCR. Of 26,000 or so clones in the sample, approximately 17% are singletons; the top ten hold about 4.2%. The specimen sequenced was blood. The origin of the receptors is a female donor with papillary thyroid cancer or a benign thyroid nodule (not recorded which). Some clones in this sample may be carry-over from other donors' samples. The CDR3 runs from the conserved cysteine through the conserved F or W. A D gene is named only where the DNA matches it firmly. Size tells how often a clone was seen (once, few, many) or the class of an expanded clone, and some rows leave it out.

>TRBV6-6|TRBJ2-7|TRBD2|few
CASSYPGGGPGEQYF
TGCGCCAGCAGTTATCCCGGGGGGGGGCCCGGCGAGCAGTACTTC
>TRBV29-1|TRBJ2-1|TRBD2|many
CSGWTSGSRSIGNEQFF
TGCAGCGGATGGACTAGCGGGAGTCGTTCTATTGGCAATGAGCAGTTCTTC
>TRBV28|TRBJ1-3|-|-
CASSFRRSSGNTIYF
TGTGCCAGCAGTTTCCGACGGAGCTCTGGAAACACCATATATTTT
>TRBV6-1|TRBJ2-7|-|few
CSSISSVLEQYF
TGTTCCAGCATATCTAGCGTTCTCGAGCAGTACTTC
>TRBV12-3/TRBV12-4|TRBJ2-5|-|-
CASSLEGLEGETKYF
TGTGCCAGCAGTTTAGAAGGGCTTGAGGGAGAGACCAAGTACTTC
>TRBV4-1|TRBJ2-7|TRBD2|medium-sized
CASSPLAGSYEQYF
TGCGCCAGCAGCCCCCTAGCGGGATCCTACGAGCAGTACTTC
>TRBV2|TRBJ2-2|-|once
CASSGLGQAQNTGELFF
TGTGCCAGCAGTGGGCTGGGGCAAGCTCAGAACACCGGGGAGCTGTTTTTT
>TRBV27|TRBJ2-1|-|few
CASSLGGANEQFF
TGTGCCAGCAGTTTGGGGGGGGCCAATGAGCAGTTCTTC
>TRBV6-2/TRBV6-3|TRBJ2-7|TRBD2|few
CASKTSGFSYEQYF
TGTGCCAGCAAGACTAGCGGGTTCTCCTACGAGCAGTACTTC
>TRBV28|TRBJ2-7|TRBD1|many
CASAGRTGGNEQYF
TGTGCCAGCGCAGGACGGACAGGGGGCAACGAGCAGTACTTC